This T cell receptor (beta chain) derives from a study of blood T cell repertoires in COVID-19. About the research overall: There were acute and convalescent COVID-19 samples, and they came from the United States, Italy and Spain. Sample material is recorded as cDNA or gDNA derived from T cells, B-cell-depleted T cells, or PBMCs.

Study processing details: Reference gene primer amplification gave nucleated cell count estimates. Only in-frame clones appear in the TCRdb table, and some are missing; sequencing was by immunoSEQ multiplex PCR. V and J calls and clone size are copied from that table; D and trimming were computed from the DNA. The table includes some 80,000 clones, under 90% detected once. Material: peripheral blood. The sequence came from a human donor in a cohort sampled during active COVID-19.

CDR3 residues: CASSLGLTSTDTQYF. DNA of the CDR3: TGTGCCAGCAGTTTAGGGCTTACAAGCACAGATACGCAGTATTTT. The chain employs TRBV27 and TRBJ2-3; D unresolved. From germline, CDR1 is MNHEY and CDR2 SMNVEV (reference sequence). The V end was cut by 2 bases, the J end by 0 bases, with 9 bases between. This CDR3 has 15 residues.